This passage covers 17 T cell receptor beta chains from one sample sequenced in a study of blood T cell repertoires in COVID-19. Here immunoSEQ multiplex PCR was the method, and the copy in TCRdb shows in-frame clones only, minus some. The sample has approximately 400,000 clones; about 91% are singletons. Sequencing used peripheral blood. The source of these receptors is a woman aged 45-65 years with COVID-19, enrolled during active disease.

The CDR3 DNA reads as TGTGCCAGCAGTCTTGCCGGGGCCGGGGAGCTGTTTTTT. This encodes CASSLAGAGELFF. V gene TRBV27 combines with J gene TRBJ2-2; TRBD2 is a possible D gene (5 bases). The V gene's germline CDR1 is MNHEY and CDR2 SMNVEV (reference sequence). This CDR3 region has 13 residues. V lost 5 bases and J lost 6, with 10 bases in between.

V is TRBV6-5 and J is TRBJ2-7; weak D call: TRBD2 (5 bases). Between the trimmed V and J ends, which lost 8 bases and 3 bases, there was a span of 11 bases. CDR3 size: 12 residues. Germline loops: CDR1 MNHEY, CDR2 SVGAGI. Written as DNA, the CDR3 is TGTGCCAGCTCCCGGGGATACTACGAGCAGTACTTC. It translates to CASSRGYYEQYF.

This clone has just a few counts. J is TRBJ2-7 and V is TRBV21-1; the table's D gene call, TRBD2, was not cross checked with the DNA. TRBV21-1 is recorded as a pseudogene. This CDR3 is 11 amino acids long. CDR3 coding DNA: TGTGCCAGAGGGGAGGGTTACGAGCAGTACTTC. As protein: CARGEGYEQYF.

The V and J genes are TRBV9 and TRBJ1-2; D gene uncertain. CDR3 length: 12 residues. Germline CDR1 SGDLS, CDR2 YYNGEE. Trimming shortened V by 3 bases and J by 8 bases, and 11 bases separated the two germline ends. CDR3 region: CASSDNTWGYTF. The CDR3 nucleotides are TGTGCCAGCAGCGACAACACATGGGGCTACACCTTC.

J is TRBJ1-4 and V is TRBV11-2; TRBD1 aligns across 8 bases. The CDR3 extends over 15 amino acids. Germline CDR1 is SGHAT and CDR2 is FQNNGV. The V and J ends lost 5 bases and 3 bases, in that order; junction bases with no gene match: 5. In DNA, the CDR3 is TGTGCCAGCAGCCGCGGACAGGGCCCTAATGAAAAACTGTTTTTT. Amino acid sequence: CASSRGQGPNEKLFF.

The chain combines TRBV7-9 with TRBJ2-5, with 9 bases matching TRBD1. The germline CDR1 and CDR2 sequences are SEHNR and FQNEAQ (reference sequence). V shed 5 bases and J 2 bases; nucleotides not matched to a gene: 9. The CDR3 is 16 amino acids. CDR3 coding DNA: TGTGCCAGCAGCCGACCGGGACAGGGAATACAAGAGACCCAGTACTTC. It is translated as CASSRPGQGIQETQYF.

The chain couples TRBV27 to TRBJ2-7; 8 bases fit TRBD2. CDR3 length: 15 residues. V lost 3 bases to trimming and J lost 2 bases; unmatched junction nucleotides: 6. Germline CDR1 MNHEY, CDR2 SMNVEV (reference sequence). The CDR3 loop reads CASSLSSGETYEQYF. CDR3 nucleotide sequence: TGTGCCAGCAGTTTGAGTAGCGGGGAGACCTACGAGCAGTACTTC.

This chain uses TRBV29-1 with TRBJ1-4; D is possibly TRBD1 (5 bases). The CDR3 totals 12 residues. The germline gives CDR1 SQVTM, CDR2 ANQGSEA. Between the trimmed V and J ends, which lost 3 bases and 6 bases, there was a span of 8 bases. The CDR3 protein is CSVDAGDEKLFF. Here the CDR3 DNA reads TGCAGCGTTGACGCGGGGGATGAAAAACTGTTTTTT.

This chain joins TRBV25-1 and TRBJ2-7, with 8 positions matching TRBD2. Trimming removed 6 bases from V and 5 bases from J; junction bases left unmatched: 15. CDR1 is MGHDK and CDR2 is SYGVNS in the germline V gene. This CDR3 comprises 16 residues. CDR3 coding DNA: TGTGCCAGCAGGAACGGGGGCGGGGGGCCCCTCGACGAGCAGTACTTC. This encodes CASRNGGGGPLDEQYF.

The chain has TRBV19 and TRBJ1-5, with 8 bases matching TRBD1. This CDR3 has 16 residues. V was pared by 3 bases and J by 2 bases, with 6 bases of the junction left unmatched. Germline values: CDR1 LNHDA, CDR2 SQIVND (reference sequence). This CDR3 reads CASSIPGGAGNQPQHF. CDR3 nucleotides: TGTGCCAGTAGTATCCCAGGGGGCGCGGGCAATCAGCCCCAGCATTTT. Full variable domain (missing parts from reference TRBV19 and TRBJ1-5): DGGITQSPKYLFRKEGQNVTLSCEQNLNHDAMYWYRQDPGQGLRLIYYSQIVNDFQKGDIAEGYSVSREKKESFPLTVTSAQKNPTAFYLCASSIPGGAGNQPQHFGDGTRLSIL.

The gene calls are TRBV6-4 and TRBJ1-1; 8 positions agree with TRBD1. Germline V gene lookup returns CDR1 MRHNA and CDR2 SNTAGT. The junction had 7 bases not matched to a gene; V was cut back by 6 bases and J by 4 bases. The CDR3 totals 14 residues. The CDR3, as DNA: TGTGCCAGCAGAGCAGGGGGCTGGGCCACTGAAGCTTTCTTT. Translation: CASRAGGWATEAFF.

The CDR3 loop reads CASRTDRVNTEAFF. The CDR3 DNA reads as TGTGCCAGTAGGACCGACAGGGTGAACACTGAAGCTTTCTTT. The rearrangement uses TRBV19 and TRBJ1-1; TRBD1 matches at 7 bases. After removal of 6 bases from V and 0 bases from J, the junction contained 4 bases not matched to a gene. Germline lookup yields CDR1 LNHDA and CDR2 SQIVND (reference sequence). The CDR3 covers 14 residues.

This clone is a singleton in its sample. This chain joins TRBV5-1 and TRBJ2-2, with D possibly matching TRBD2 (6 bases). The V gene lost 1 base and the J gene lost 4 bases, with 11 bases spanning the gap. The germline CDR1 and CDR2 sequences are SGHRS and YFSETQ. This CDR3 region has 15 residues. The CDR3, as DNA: TGCGCCAGCAGCTTGCAGGCCGGGGGCACCGGGGAGCTGTTTTTT. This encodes CASSLQAGGTGELFF.

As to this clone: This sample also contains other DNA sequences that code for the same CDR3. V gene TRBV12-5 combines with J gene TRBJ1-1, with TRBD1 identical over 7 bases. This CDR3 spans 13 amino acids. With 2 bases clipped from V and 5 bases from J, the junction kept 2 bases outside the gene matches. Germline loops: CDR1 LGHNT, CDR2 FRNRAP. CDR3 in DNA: TGTGCTAGTGGTTTGCTACAGGGGACTGAAGCTTTCTTT. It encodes CASGLLQGTEAFF.

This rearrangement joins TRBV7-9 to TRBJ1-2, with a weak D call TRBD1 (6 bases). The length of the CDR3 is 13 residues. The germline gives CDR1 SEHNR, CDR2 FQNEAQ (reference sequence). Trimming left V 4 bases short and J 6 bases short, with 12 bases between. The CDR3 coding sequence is TGTGCCAGCAGCTCCACAGGGATTAATGGCTACACCTTC. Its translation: CASSSTGINGYTF.

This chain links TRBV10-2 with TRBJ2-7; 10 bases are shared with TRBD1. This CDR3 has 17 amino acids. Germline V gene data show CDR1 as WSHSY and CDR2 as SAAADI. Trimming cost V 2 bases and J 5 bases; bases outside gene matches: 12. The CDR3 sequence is CASSEPRGTGAGDEQYF. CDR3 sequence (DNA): TGCGCCAGCAGTGAGCCCCGGGGGACAGGGGCGGGTGACGAGCAGTACTTC.

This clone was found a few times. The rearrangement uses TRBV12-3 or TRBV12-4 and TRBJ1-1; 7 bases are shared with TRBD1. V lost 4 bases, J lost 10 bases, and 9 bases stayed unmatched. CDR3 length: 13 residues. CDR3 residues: CASSSSQGVSAFF. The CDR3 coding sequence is TGTGCCAGCAGTTCGTCGCAGGGGGTCTCAGCTTTCTTT.